This passage covers 27 T cell receptor beta chains from one sample sequenced in a study of blood T cells in healthy people across ages. Primers used in a second PCR of roughly 6 to 12 cycles were a sample-barcoded 5' primer and a J-beta primer mix. TCRdb fed the 5' RACE reads into MiXCR, producing one record per CDR3 protein. The sample holds 1.5 million to 2 million distinct CDR3 sequences, about 31% seen once. Sequencing was carried out using blood. The receptors stem from a woman aged 30 to 39 in good health.

The rearrangement joins TRBV12-5 to TRBJ2-1; D could derive from TRBD1 or TRBD2 (6 bases each). CDR1 and CDR2 from the germline V gene are LGHNT and FRNRAP. The V gene lost 0 bases and the J gene lost 3 bases, with 18 bases spanning the gap. There are 18 residues in the CDR3. In nucleotides, the CDR3 is TGTGCTAGTGGTTTGGTGGGGTCCTGGGGGGCCCACTACAATGAGCAGTTCTTC. Translation gives CASGLVGSWGAHYNEQFF.

The CDR3 coding sequence is TGCAGCTTAGGACTAGCGGGAGTCTACGGGACCCAGTACTTC. Its translation is CSLGLAGVYGTQYF. The genes are TRBV29-1 and TRBJ2-5, with 13 bases fitting TRBD2. This CDR3 is built from 14 residues. CDR1 is SQVTM, CDR2 ANQGSEA, per germline. V was pared by 8 bases and J by 7 bases, with 10 bases of the junction left unmatched.

V is TRBV20-1 and J is TRBJ2-1, with 11 bases fitting TRBD1. The CDR3 spans 15 residues. From germline, CDR1 is DFQATT and CDR2 SNEGSKA (reference sequence). V dropped 0 bases and J dropped 6; count of bases not matched to a gene: 4. Here the CDR3 DNA reads TGCAGTGCTAGAGATCAGGACAGGGGGCTCAATGAGCAGTTCTTC. It codes for CSARDQDRGLNEQFF.

The chain has TRBV20-1 and TRBJ2-7, with 10 bases lining up with TRBD2. The germline gives CDR1 DFQATT, CDR2 SNEGSKA (reference sequence). The J segment lost 4 bases and the V segment lost 5 bases, leaving 11 bases of the junction unmatched. The CDR3 extends over 15 amino acids. The chain's CDR3 is CSAGGSSGGWYEQYF. As DNA, the CDR3 is TGCAGTGCTGGGGGGTCTAGCGGGGGTTGGTACGAGCAGTACTTC.

The chain joins TRBV27 to TRBJ1-5, with D maybe TRBD1 (5 bases). From germline, CDR1 is MNHEY and CDR2 SMNVEV (reference sequence). V lost 6 bases to trimming and J lost 4 bases, with 10 bases between them. The CDR3 totals 13 residues. CDR3 in amino acids: CASRKSGNQPQHF. The CDR3 nucleotides read TGTGCCAGCAGGAAGTCAGGGAATCAGCCCCAGCATTTT.

The sample holds many counts of this clonotype. The genes are TRBV10-3 and TRBJ2-1; 9 bases are a match to TRBD1. Germline CDR1 reads ENHRY; CDR2 reads SYGVKD. V lost 5 bases, J lost 7 bases, and 3 bases stayed unmatched. The length of the CDR3 is 13 residues. CDR3 bases: TGTGCCATCAGTCGGGACAGGGTAAATGAGCAGTTCTTC. Its translation: CAISRDRVNEQFF.

This chain joins TRBV11-2 and TRBJ2-1; D is unclear. The CDR3 sequence is 15 residues long. Trimming pared 0 bases from V and 2 bases from J, leaving 8 bases between. Germline V gives CDR1 SGHAT, CDR2 FQNNGV. The CDR3 protein is CASSLERTPYNEQFF. The DNA for the CDR3 is TGTGCCAGCAGCTTAGAGCGCACCCCCTACAATGAGCAGTTCTTC.

The V call is TRBV5-1, the J call TRBJ2-1, with D possibly matching TRBD2 (6 bases). Deletions cut 5 bases from V and 6 bases from J, with 9 bases between. The CDR3 extends over 12 amino acids. Germline V gene data show CDR1 as SGHRS and CDR2 as YFSETQ. CDR3 coding DNA: TGCGCCAGCAGAGCGACTAGCAATGAGCAGTTCTTC. Translated: CASRATSNEQFF.

This clonotype was observed a few times. V usage is TRBV11-2 and J usage is TRBJ2-5; perhaps TRBD1 as D (5 bases). Germline-derived CDR1 and CDR2 are SGHAT and FQNNGV. V was cut by 4 bases and J by 2 bases, with 8 bases left in between. The CDR3 is made up of 13 amino acids. This chain's CDR3 is CASSYRQQETQYF. In DNA, the CDR3 is TGTGCCAGCAGCTACCGACAGCAAGAGACCCAGTACTTC.

The V call is TRBV5-5, the J call TRBJ2-1; D assignment may be TRBD1 or TRBD2 (9 bases each). Trimming cost V 4 bases and J 12 bases, with 23 bases left between them. Germline V gene sequence: CDR1 SGHKS, CDR2 YYEKEE (reference sequence). The CDR3 is 15 residues long. DNA of the CDR3: TGTGCCAGCAGCCGCGGACCAGCGGGGGGACAGGGGCAGTTCTTC. Encoded protein: CASSRGPAGGQGQFF.

This chain uses TRBV2 with TRBJ1-3; D remains unclear. The CDR3 sequence is 14 residues long. V was clipped by 4 bases and J by 2 bases, with 9 bases between them. Germline V lookup: CDR1 SNHLY, CDR2 FYNNEI. CDR3 in amino acids: CASSVGGTGNTIYF. CDR3 DNA sequence: TGTGCCAGCAGTGTAGGAGGGACTGGAAACACCATATATTTT.

To note about this clonotype: Without the conserved terminal phenylalanine or tryptophan, this CDR3 likely stems from a read error. The chain combines TRBV28 with TRBJ2-3; D possibly corresponds to TRBD2 (5 bases). Germline V gene lookup returns CDR1 MDHEN and CDR2 SYDVKM. The CDR3 length is 14 residues. The V and J ends lost 7 bases and 3 bases respectively, with 14 bases between them. The CDR3 sequence is CASTDPRGTDTQYL. CDR3 sequence (DNA): TGTGCCAGCACCGATCCTAGAGGGACAGATACGCAGTATTTG.

This clonotype has only a few counts. The genes are TRBV28 and TRBJ1-2; no clear D gene. V lost 5 bases and J lost 9, with 16 bases in between. Germline V gene data show CDR1 as MDHEN and CDR2 as SYDVKM. The CDR3 loop spans 13 amino acids. CDR3 residues: CASSADTLSSYTF. CDR3 sequence (DNA): TGTGCCAGCAGTGCCGACACCCTCTCTAGCTACACCTTC.

This clonotype was observed at least ten times. This chain joins TRBV29-1 and TRBJ1-2; D is undetermined. This CDR3 spans 12 amino acids. Germline values: CDR1 SQVTM, CDR2 ANQGSEA. V lost 2 bases to trimming and J lost 5 bases, with 9 bases between them. The CDR3 protein is CSVEILLYGYTF. In DNA, the CDR3 is TGCAGCGTTGAAATCCTCCTATATGGCTACACCTTC.

This chain uses TRBV12-3 or TRBV12-4 with TRBJ1-1, with a possible D match to TRBD1 (6 bases). The ends were cut back, 7 bases at V and 11 bases at J, with 14 bases in the middle. This CDR3 is 11 amino acids long. The CDR3 reads CASTEGVKAFF. The CDR3 DNA follows: TGTGCCAGCACAGAGGGGGTTAAGGCTTTCTTT.

The V gene is TRBV7-9, the J gene TRBJ2-4; 10 nucleotides align to TRBD1. This CDR3 region has 15 residues. Germline V gene lookup returns CDR1 SEHNR and CDR2 FQNEAQ (reference sequence). The junction had 10 bases not matched to a gene; V was cut back by 1 base and J by 13 bases. The CDR3 spells CASSLGGQGHREQYF. The DNA for the CDR3 is TGTGCCAGCAGCTTAGGGGGACAGGGGCATAGGGAGCAGTACTTC.

The chain links TRBV5-6 to TRBJ2-3, with no clear D. Germline V gives CDR1 SGHDT, CDR2 YYEEEE. The CDR3 has 18 residues. V gave up 1 base and J gave up 0 bases, with 18 bases separating them. The CDR3: CASSLLSSRPVSTDTQYF. The CDR3, as DNA: TGTGCCAGCAGCTTGTTGTCTAGTCGACCGGTTAGCACAGATACGCAGTATTTT.

The V call is TRBV7-6, the J call TRBJ1-1; possible D gene TRBD1, 5 bases. The V end was cut by 1 base, the J end by 5 bases, with 17 bases between. This CDR3 spans 16 amino acids. CDR1 and CDR2 (germline): SGHVS, FNYEAQ. The CDR3 DNA reads as TGTGCCAGCAGCTTAGGGGGCCCGGGGGTGAGGACTGAAGCTTTCTTT. It yields the protein CASSLGGPGVRTEAFF.

Turning to this clonotype: The junction differs from germline at one of its ends, possibly a read error. The CDR3 is CAIQERTSGITDMQYF. The CDR3 region has the DNA TGTGCCATACAGGAGAGGACTAGCGGTATCACAGATATGCAGTATTTT. V usage is TRBV10-3 and J usage is TRBJ2-3; 10 bases map to TRBD2. The CDR3 is 16 residues long. The germline V gene encodes CDR1 ENHRY and CDR2 SYGVKD.

This sequence joins TRBV3-1 and TRBJ2-5; D might be TRBD2 (7 bases). V dropped 4 bases and J dropped 11 bases, with 20 bases sitting between them. Germline V lookup: CDR1 LGHDT, CDR2 YNNKEL (reference sequence). The CDR3 length is 14 residues. CDR3 DNA sequence: TGTGCCAGCAGCCCAAGGGAGGGGGGGAACAAGCAGTACTTC. Its translation is CASSPREGGNKQYF.

V is TRBV5-1 and J is TRBJ1-3, with TRBD1 identical over 7 bases. V lost 2 bases and J lost 0; bases outside the gene matches: 2. The CDR3 length is 15 residues. The germline V gene has CDR1 SGHRS and CDR2 YFSETQ. The CDR3 DNA sequence: TGCGCCAGCAGCTTTGGGACAGCCTCTGGAAACACCATATATTTT. Protein product: CASSFGTASGNTIYF.

The gene calls are TRBV20-1 and TRBJ2-5, with unresolved D. V shed 4 bases and J shed 4 bases, with 10 bases lying between them. The length of the CDR3 is 12 residues. From germline, CDR1 is DFQATT and CDR2 SNEGSKA (reference sequence). The chain's CDR3 is CSATLSPETQYF. The CDR3 nucleotides read TGCAGTGCTACGCTTAGTCCAGAGACCCAGTACTTC.

The rearrangement uses TRBV12-3 or TRBV12-4 and TRBJ2-2, with 7 bases identical to TRBD2. V lost 6 bases, J lost 1 base, and 8 bases stayed unmatched. This CDR3 contains 16 residues. The CDR3 loop reads CASSGWRERNTGELFF. CDR3 nucleotides: TGTGCCAGCAGCGGCTGGCGGGAGAGGAACACCGGGGAGCTGTTTTTT.

Here the CDR3 DNA reads TGCGCCAGCAGCTTGGGCGGAGCCCGAAACAATGAGCAGTTCTTC. Its protein product is CASSLGGARNNEQFF. The chain uses TRBV5-1 and TRBJ2-1, with unresolved D. Germline V gene lookup returns CDR1 SGHRS and CDR2 YFSETQ. This CDR3 region has 15 residues. Trimming took off 0 bases at V and 5 bases at J, with 12 bases between the two ends.

The genes are TRBV7-3 and TRBJ1-2; 7 nucleotides match TRBD1. Looked up from germline, CDR1 is SGHTA and CDR2 is FQGTGA. Losses at the gene ends were 5 bases for V and 10 bases for J; bases not matched to a gene: 13. The CDR3 is 14 residues long. The CDR3 bases are TGTGCCAGCAGCAAAGCTGGACAGGCGTCCGACTACACCTTC. Residues: CASSKAGQASDYTF. The complete variable domain, with remaining parts taken from reference TRBV7-3 and TRBJ1-2, reads GAGVSQTPSNKVTEKGKYVELRCDPISGHTALYWYRQSLGQGPEFLIYFQGTGAADDSGLPNDRFFAVRPEGSVSTLKIQRTERGDSAVYLCASSKAGQASDYTFGSGTRLTVV.

The chain uses TRBV3-1 and TRBJ2-3, with TRBD2 matching 10 bases. V was clipped by 0 bases and J by 11 bases; unmatched bases: 11. CDR1 and CDR2 from the germline V gene are LGHDT and YNNKEL (reference sequence). The CDR3 totals 16 residues. This chain's CDR3 is CASSQELLAGPLEQYF. The CDR3 DNA reads as TGTGCCAGCAGCCAAGAGCTACTAGCGGGGCCTCTGGAGCAGTATTTT.

The rearrangement uses TRBV5-1 and TRBJ2-1; 7 bases line up with TRBD2. From germline, CDR1 is SGHRS and CDR2 YFSETQ. The CDR3 is made up of 16 amino acids. J lost 8 bases, V lost 5 bases, and 16 bases had no gene match. CDR3 residues: CASSPLARGGIDEQFF. CDR3 nucleotide sequence: TGCGCCAGCAGTCCACTAGCGCGAGGTGGTATAGATGAGCAGTTCTTC.